This T cell receptor (beta chain) was sequenced in a study of T-cell memory formation after mild COVID-19. As concerns this clonotype: The antigen remains unidentified.

TCRdb re-analysed the 5' RACE reads in MiXCR, keeping a single row per CDR3 protein. In the table there are over 70,000 distinct CDR3 sequences, around 13% of which are singletons. CDR3 size: 16 residues. V lost 0 bases, J lost 5 bases, and 5 bases stayed unmatched. Germline values: CDR1 SGHTA, CDR2 FQGNSA. General study results and limits: Detection of some responders pre-infection suggested pre-existing cross-reactive memory T cells participated.

The chain combines TRBV7-2 with TRBJ2-1; 9 bases agree with TRBD2. The origin of this receptor is an adult woman who had mild COVID-19 (a few samples of this study predate the infection). Cell type and time point are not known. The sequencing input was PBMCs or a T cell subset sorted from them (not recorded which). CDR3 in amino acids: CASSLAGLANHNEQFF. As DNA, the CDR3 is TGTGCCAGCAGCTTAGCGGGACTAGCAAATCACAATGAGCAGTTCTTC.